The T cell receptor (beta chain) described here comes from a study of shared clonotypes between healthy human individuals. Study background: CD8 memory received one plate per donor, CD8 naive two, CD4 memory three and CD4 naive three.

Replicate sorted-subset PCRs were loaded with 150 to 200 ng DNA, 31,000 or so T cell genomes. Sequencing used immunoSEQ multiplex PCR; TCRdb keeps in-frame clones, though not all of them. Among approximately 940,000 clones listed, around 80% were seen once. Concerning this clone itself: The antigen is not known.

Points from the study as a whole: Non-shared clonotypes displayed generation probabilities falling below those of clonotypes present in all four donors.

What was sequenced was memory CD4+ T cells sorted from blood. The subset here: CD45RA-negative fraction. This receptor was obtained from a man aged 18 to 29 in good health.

The CDR3 here is CASSETGFSANQPQHF. The DNA for the CDR3 is TGTGCCAGCAGTGAAACGGGATTCTCTGCAAATCAGCCCCAGCATTTT. V and J are TRBV6-1 and TRBJ1-5; D is unresolved. Germline V gene lookup returns CDR1 MNHNS and CDR2 SASEGT. The CDR3 is 16 residues long. With 2 bases removed from V and 4 bases from J, the gap between germline ends came to 15 bases.